This passage covers 30 T cell receptor beta chains from one sample sequenced in a study of PD-1 blockade in classical Hodgkin lymphoma. Sequencing was performed with immunoSEQ multiplex PCR; in TCRdb, only in-frame clones are kept and a portion is missing. The sample holds 100,000 or so clones, roughly 90% seen once. As for time point: cycle 4 day 1 (C4D1), after five to seven weeks of nivolumab. All trial patients relapsed after autologous stem cell transplantation. The material was peripheral blood mononuclear cells (PBMCs), obtained before the fourth cycle of nivolumab. Every receptor here comes from a human donor with classical Hodgkin lymphoma.

The rearrangement links TRBV7-2 to TRBJ2-2; TRBD1 matches at 8 bases. The V gene end was trimmed by 5 bases and the J gene end by 6 bases; junction bases not matched to a gene: 8. Germline CDR1 reads SGHTA; CDR2 reads FQGNSA. This CDR3 comprises 15 residues. The CDR3: CASSPTGVQSGELFF. CDR3 in DNA: TGTGCCAGCAGCCCGACAGGGGTTCAGTCCGGGGAGCTGTTTTTT.

Details on this clone: The same CDR3 arises from other DNA sequences in this sample as well. V gene TRBV18 combines with J gene TRBJ1-2; D call uncertain. The V and J ends lost 2 bases and 6 bases respectively, with 7 bases between them. The length of the CDR3 is 12 residues. Germline CDR1 reads KGHSH; CDR2 reads LQKENI. CDR3 in DNA: TGTGCCAGCTCACCATCTGGCGATGGCTACACCTTC. Translating gives CASSPSGDGYTF.

For the CDR3, the DNA is TGTGCCAGCAGCCGGACAGGGGTCTCCTACAATGAGCAGTTCTTC. This encodes CASSRTGVSYNEQFF. The rearrangement links TRBV5-4 to TRBJ2-1; 9 bases line up with TRBD1. Unmatched junction bases numbered 2, after V lost 4 bases and J lost 0 bases. CDR1 SGHNT and CDR2 YYREEE come from the germline V gene (reference sequence). The CDR3 totals 15 residues.

V gene TRBV10-3 combines with J gene TRBJ2-7; TRBD1 or TRBD2 may be the D gene (5 bases each). Germline V gene lookup returns CDR1 ENHRY and CDR2 SYGVKD. Trimming stripped 7 bases from V and 5 bases from J, with 18 bases between. CDR3 length: 14 residues. The DNA for the CDR3 is TGTGCCATCACCGCCGGGACCGCCTCGGACGAGCAGTACTTC. This sequence encodes CAITAGTASDEQYF.

The chain carries TRBV5-6 and TRBJ2-3, with D unresolved. The V and J ends lost 0 bases and 2 bases respectively, with 1 base between them. The CDR3 has 12 amino acids. CDR1 and CDR2 (germline): SGHDT, YYEEEE. This CDR3 is CASSLDTDTQYF. Written as DNA, the CDR3 is TGTGCCAGCAGCTTGGACACAGATACGCAGTATTTT.

The chain is built from TRBV6-5 and TRBJ2-1, with D perhaps matching TRBD1 (7 bases). V lost 0 bases and J lost 5, with 11 bases in between. This CDR3 has 15 residues. Germline V CDR1 and CDR2: MNHEY, SVGAGI. In DNA form, the CDR3 reads TGTGCCAGCAGTTACTCTGCCAGGGGGGACAATGAGCAGTTCTTC. Its translation is CASSYSARGDNEQFF.

The V gene is TRBV29-1, the J gene TRBJ1-2, with D hard to call. Looked up from germline, CDR1 is SQVTM and CDR2 is ANQGSEA. Trimming took 4 bases from V and 8 from J, leaving 11 bases between them. This CDR3 comprises 11 residues. CDR3 region: CSVVADWGYTF. The CDR3 coding sequence is TGCAGCGTTGTGGCAGACTGGGGCTACACCTTC.

The chain combines TRBV27 with TRBJ1-5; 8 nucleotides line up with TRBD1. The CDR3 length is 15 residues. Germline V gives CDR1 MNHEY, CDR2 SMNVEV (reference sequence). V dropped 6 bases and J dropped 7; count of bases not matched to a gene: 11. The DNA of the CDR3 is TGTGCCAGCAGCCCTAGCCAACAGGGGGGCCAGCCCCAGCATTTT. It is translated as CASSPSQQGGQPQHF.

This clone appeared once. The chain combines TRBV21-1 with TRBJ2-7; TRBD1, the table's D call, was not compared with the DNA. TRBV21-1 is tagged as a pseudogene. The CDR3 is 14 amino acids. The DNA of the CDR3 is TGTGCCAGCAAGTGCAGGGGGCTCTCCTACGAGCAGTACTTC. Translation: CASKCRGLSYEQYF.

V and J are TRBV7-9 and TRBJ2-7, with D possibly TRBD1 on 7 matching bases. Germline lookup yields CDR1 SEHNR and CDR2 FQNEAQ (reference sequence). The CDR3 covers 13 residues. The V gene lost 5 bases and the J gene lost 7 bases, with 15 bases spanning the gap. This CDR3 reads CASSLRDSGEQYF. CDR3 nucleotides: TGTGCCAGCAGCCTTCGGGACAGCGGGGAGCAGTACTTC.

CDR3 DNA: TGTGCCAGCAGCCCCGCAGGGGGCATAAACACTGAAGCTTTCTTT. This codes for CASSPAGGINTEAFF. The rearrangement uses TRBV7-2 and TRBJ1-1; 8 bases fit TRBD1. The length of the CDR3 is 15 residues. Germline V CDR1 and CDR2: SGHTA, FQGNSA. V lost 5 bases, J lost 2 bases, and 7 bases stayed unmatched.

This clone was detected once. The gene calls are TRBV5-8 and TRBJ2-7, with D hard to call. This CDR3 is 11 amino acids long. V was clipped by 1 base and J by 5 bases, with 4 bases between them. CDR1 is SGHTS and CDR2 is YDEGEE in the germline V gene. The CDR3 sequence is CASSLLDEQYF. The DNA of the CDR3 is TGTGCCAGCAGCTTGTTAGACGAGCAGTACTTC.

The CDR3 protein is CASRKSGQGKKQYF. CDR3 coding DNA: TGTGCCAGCAGGAAATCGGGACAGGGGAAAAAGCAGTACTTC. The V gene is TRBV5-5, the J gene TRBJ2-7; TRBD1 matches at 10 bases. V lost 5 bases, J lost 8 bases, and 10 bases stayed unmatched. This CDR3 has 14 residues. Germline V lookup: CDR1 SGHKS, CDR2 YYEKEE (reference sequence).

The chain is built from TRBV28 and TRBJ1-1, with 9 bases identical to TRBD1. Germline values: CDR1 MDHEN, CDR2 SYDVKM. The CDR3 length is 18 residues. The V segment lost 2 bases and the J segment 0 bases; nucleotides outside the gene matches: 10. The CDR3 region has the DNA TGTGCCAGCAGTTTACTTCCGGGACAGGGCTGGATGAACACTGAAGCTTTCTTT. Translating it yields CASSLLPGQGWMNTEAFF.

The chain is built from TRBV28 and TRBJ2-7, with 9 bases fitting TRBD2. Germline-derived CDR1 and CDR2 are MDHEN and SYDVKM. This CDR3 has 14 amino acids. V lost 6 bases to trimming and J lost 3 bases; unmatched junction nucleotides: 6. CDR3 protein: CASSPGLAYYEQYF. CDR3 DNA: TGTGCCAGCAGCCCCGGACTAGCGTACTACGAGCAGTACTTC.

This sequence joins TRBV6-5 and TRBJ2-1, with TRBD2 as a possible D gene (5 bases). Germline-derived CDR1 and CDR2 are MNHEY and SVGAGI. The CDR3 spans 14 residues. Trimming stripped 2 bases from V and 8 bases from J, with 13 bases between. This CDR3 is CASSYGLGADEQFF. CDR3 bases: TGTGCCAGCAGTTACGGACTTGGAGCGGATGAGCAGTTCTTC.

This chain joins TRBV9 and TRBJ1-2, with D possibly matching TRBD1 (5 bases). There are 13 residues in the CDR3. The V and J ends lost 2 bases and 8 bases respectively, with 13 bases between them. Looked up from germline, CDR1 is SGDLS and CDR2 is YYNGEE. For the CDR3, the DNA is TGTGCCAGCAGCGTCCGGGGGTTGGAGGGCTACACCTTC. It codes for CASSVRGLEGYTF.

V and J are TRBV30 and TRBJ2-7; D is unresolved. From germline, CDR1 is GTSNPN and CDR2 SVGIG (reference sequence). The CDR3 has 12 amino acids. With 2 bases removed from V and 4 bases from J, the gap between germline ends came to 9 bases. The CDR3 region is CAWSPQIYEQYF. CDR3 nucleotides: TGTGCCTGGAGTCCACAAATTTACGAGCAGTACTTC.

The chain couples TRBV18 to TRBJ1-5; no definite D call. V dropped 1 base and J dropped 3 bases, with 7 bases sitting between them. Germline CDR1 is KGHSH and CDR2 is LQKENI. The CDR3 is 14 residues long. CDR3 nucleotides: TGTGCCAGCTCACCACGACAAATCAATCAGCCCCAGCATTTT. Protein: CASSPRQINQPQHF.

The chain links TRBV4-1 to TRBJ2-7; 11 nucleotides match TRBD1. The J segment lost 3 bases and the V segment lost 2 bases, leaving 3 bases of the junction unmatched. The CDR3 sequence is 15 residues long. In germline, CDR1 is MGHRA, CDR2 YSYEKL. CDR3 sequence reads: CASSQTGTGGYEQYF. DNA for the CDR3: TGCGCCAGCAGCCAAACCGGGACAGGGGGCTACGAGCAGTACTTC.

CDR3 in amino acids: CASSLGTGNQPQHF. DNA for the CDR3: TGTGCCAGCAGCTTGGGGACAGGGAATCAGCCCCAGCATTTT. The chain has TRBV5-6 and TRBJ1-5; 8 positions agree with TRBD1. Germline CDR1 is SGHDT and CDR2 is YYEEEE. The CDR3 length is 14 residues. V was pared by 0 bases and J by 4 bases, with 0 bases of the junction left unmatched.

CDR3 sequence: CASSLGPDDSYEQYF. The CDR3 nucleotides are TGTGCCAGCAGCTTAGGGCCGGATGATTCCTACGAGCAGTACTTC. V gene TRBV7-8 combines with J gene TRBJ2-7; the D is unclear. In germline, CDR1 is SGHVS, CDR2 FQNEAQ. V was trimmed by 1 base and J by 1 base, leaving 11 bases between them. CDR3 size: 15 residues.

This chain connects TRBV28 to TRBJ2-2; 11 bases fit TRBD1. The CDR3 runs 16 residues. With 2 bases clipped from V and 5 bases from J, the junction kept 4 bases outside the gene matches. CDR1 and CDR2 from the germline V gene are MDHEN and SYDVKM. The CDR3 region is CASSLAGTGGTGELFF. In nucleotides, the CDR3 is TGTGCCAGCAGTTTAGCCGGGACAGGGGGTACCGGGGAGCTGTTTTTT.

The genes are TRBV5-1 and TRBJ1-1; unclear D gene. Germline V gene data show CDR1 as SGHRS and CDR2 as YFSETQ. The CDR3 is 14 amino acids. Trimming left V 0 bases short and J 2 bases short, with 8 bases between. In DNA form, the CDR3 reads TGCGCCAGCAGCTTGGCCGGCGGAAACACTGAAGCTTTCTTT. Translated, it gives CASSLAGGNTEAFF.

This chain links TRBV10-2 with TRBJ2-1; weak D call: TRBD2 (6 bases). V lost 7 bases to trimming and J lost 2 bases, with 18 bases between them. This CDR3 contains 16 residues. The germline V gene encodes CDR1 WSHSY and CDR2 SAAADI. Here the CDR3 reads CASIDLGRGTYNEQFF. CDR3 DNA sequence: TGCGCCAGCATCGATCTTGGGCGGGGTACCTACAATGAGCAGTTCTTC.

V gene TRBV5-1 combines with J gene TRBJ1-2; 8 nucleotides agree with TRBD1. Germline CDR1 is SGHRS and CDR2 is YFSETQ. The CDR3 spans 15 residues. Trimming removed 0 bases from V and 6 bases from J; junction bases left unmatched: 7. CDR3 amino acids: CASSLVGQGANGYTF. The CDR3 DNA follows: TGCGCCAGCAGCTTGGTTGGGCAGGGGGCGAATGGCTACACCTTC.

This chain uses TRBV11-3 with TRBJ2-3, with 11 positions matching TRBD2. The length of the CDR3 is 16 residues. The germline gives CDR1 SGHNT, CDR2 YENEEA. V lost 1 base and J lost 0; bases outside the gene matches: 0. The DNA of the CDR3 is TGTGCCAGCAGCTTAGGACTAGCGGGAAGCACAGATACGCAGTATTTT. It translates to CASSLGLAGSTDTQYF. The entire variable domain, with the rest obtained from reference TRBV11-3 and TRBJ2-3, is as follows: EAGVVQSPRYKIIEKKQPVAFWCNPISGHNTLYWYLQNLGQGPELLIRYENEEAVDDSQLPKDRFSAERLKGVDSTLKIQPAELGDSAVYLCASSLGLAGSTDTQYFGPGTRLTVL.

This chain joins TRBV6-6 and TRBJ1-5, with D perhaps matching TRBD1 (5 bases). CDR3 length: 15 amino acids. Germline CDR1 reads MNHNY; CDR2 reads SVGAGI (reference sequence). Trimming pared 10 bases from V and 2 bases from J, leaving 18 bases between. CDR3 in amino acids: CATILGDLGNQPQHF. DNA for the CDR3: TGTGCCACCATATTGGGGGATCTGGGCAATCAGCCCCAGCATTTT.

This sequence joins TRBV27 and TRBJ2-3; no firm D call. Looked up from germline, CDR1 is MNHEY and CDR2 is SMNVEV (reference sequence). The length of the CDR3 is 9 residues. Deletions cut 8 bases from V and 7 bases from J, with 4 bases between. In DNA, the CDR3 is TGTGCCAGCTTACATACGCAGTATTTT. This gives the protein CASLHTQYF.

V usage is TRBV5-1 and J usage is TRBJ2-1; 8 bases map to TRBD2. This CDR3 is 16 amino acids long. V dropped 0 bases and J dropped 7; count of bases not matched to a gene: 9. The germline gives CDR1 SGHRS, CDR2 YFSETQ. CDR3 in DNA: TGCGCCAGCAGCTTGGCCAGATTGGCTAGCGGGAATGAGCAGTTCTTC. Protein product: CASSLARLASGNEQFF.